Presented here are 30 T cell receptor beta chains from one specimen sequenced in a study of post-analysis software for immune sequencing data. Unique molecular identifiers were present in the TCR beta cDNA libraries. TCRdb called the PCR reads again in MiXCR, with one record for every CDR3 protein. The sample has more than 350,000 distinct CDR3 sequences, 39% seen once. These receptors' targets are unknown. Study-wide findings and caveats: The study found TRBV5-6, TRBV5-1 and TRBV20-1 among roughly 5 TRBV segments more frequent in patients than controls.

The source material was blood. The receptors derive from a girl aged 2 to 10 with multiple sclerosis.

The sample holds a few counts of this clonotype. The chain links TRBV20-1 to TRBJ2-1, with TRBD1 matching 7 bases. CDR3 length: 13 amino acids. Looked up from germline, CDR1 is DFQATT and CDR2 is SNEGSKA (reference sequence). V lost 6 bases, J lost 0 bases, and 2 bases stayed unmatched. The CDR3 region has the DNA TGCAGTGCACGACAGGGCTCCTACAATGAGCAGTTCTTC. It is translated as CSARQGSYNEQFF.

J is TRBJ2-5 and V is TRBV13; TRBD2 matches at 8 bases. Gene TRBJ2-7 matches the end of the DNA better, so the J call may be wrong. CDR1 PRHDT and CDR2 FYEKMQ come from the germline V gene (reference sequence). The CDR3 has 15 amino acids. The CDR3 sequence is CASSLNLAGGDEQYF. The CDR3 coding sequence is TGTGCCAGCAGCTTAAATCTAGCGGGTGGAGACGAGCAGTACTTC.

This clonotype was recorded a few times. This chain uses TRBV29-1 with TRBJ2-4, with TRBD2 as a possible D gene (5 bases). The J call is uncertain, as TRBJ2-7 better fits the DNA end. This CDR3 has 14 residues. CDR1 is SQVTM and CDR2 is ANQGSEA in the germline V gene. CDR3 sequence reads: CSVAQTPEGDEQYF. In nucleotides, the CDR3 is TGCAGCGTTGCCCAGACTCCCGAGGGAGACGAGCAGTACTTC.

This rearrangement joins TRBV2 to TRBJ2-5, with D unresolved. V was pared by 8 bases and J by 11 bases, with 12 bases between. Germline V gene data show CDR1 as SNHLY and CDR2 as FYNNEI. CDR3 length: 10 residues. The CDR3: CASGPYQQYF. CDR3 nucleotides: TGTGCCAGCGGCCCCTATCAGCAGTACTTC.

The chain is built from TRBV21-1 and TRBJ1-6. TRBV21-1 is labeled a pseudogene. This CDR3 contains 13 residues. The CDR3 DNA reads TGTGCCAGCAGCAAAGAGGGCCGCAGGGACCTCCACTTT. Translating it yields CASSKEGRRDLHF.

V and J are TRBV6-5 and TRBJ2-6, with D perhaps TRBD1 (6 bases). Germline V gene data show CDR1 as MNHEY and CDR2 as SVGAGI. Trimming took off 4 bases at V and 0 bases at J, with 22 bases between the two ends. The CDR3 length is 20 residues. CDR3 DNA sequence: TGTGCCAGCAGTTCGCGATACGAAACAGGGTCGAGCTCTGGGGCCAACGTCCTGACTTTC. It is translated as CASSSRYETGSSSGANVLTF.

This clonotype was observed a few times. The V and J genes are TRBV4-3 and TRBJ2-1, with 12 bases that match TRBD1. J gave up 4 bases and V 5 bases, and 6 bases lay outside the gene matches. CDR3 length: 16 residues. Germline-derived CDR1 and CDR2 are LGHNA and YSLEER. CDR3 sequence reads: CASSSPGQGAYNEQFF. The CDR3 nucleotides read TGCGCCAGCAGCTCCCCGGGACAGGGGGCTTACAATGAGCAGTTCTTC.

This chain connects TRBV7-2 to TRBJ2-3, with D possibly being TRBD2 (5 bases). This CDR3 has 17 amino acids. Per germline, CDR1 SGHTA and CDR2 FQGNSA. Trimming took off 3 bases at V and 0 bases at J, with 16 bases between the two ends. The CDR3 coding sequence is TGTGCCAGCAGCTTTCCCGCCCAGCGGTCTAGCACAGATACGCAGTATTTT. Its translation: CASSFPAQRSSTDTQYF.

V gene TRBV20-1 combines with J gene TRBJ2-3; D may correspond to TRBD1 or TRBD2 (6 bases each). CDR1 DFQATT and CDR2 SNEGSKA come from the germline V gene (reference sequence). The CDR3 sequence is 14 residues long. Trimming pared 1 base from V and 2 bases from J, leaving 10 bases between. The CDR3 region has the DNA TGCAGTGCTAGAGTCCCGGGGGCCACAGATACGCAGTATTTT. The encoded protein is CSARVPGATDTQYF.

V gene TRBV20-1 combines with J gene TRBJ2-3; 8 nucleotides align to TRBD2. The CDR3 spans 15 residues. J was trimmed by 2 bases and V by 6 bases; bases with no gene match: 10. Germline values: CDR1 DFQATT, CDR2 SNEGSKA (reference sequence). Here the CDR3 DNA reads TGCAGTGCCCCACCTGGACTAGCTAACACAGATACGCAGTATTTT. This translates into CSAPPGLANTDTQYF.

The genes are TRBV28 and TRBJ2-4, with TRBD1 identical over 8 bases. Germline CDR1 and CDR2: MDHEN and SYDVKM. This CDR3 is built from 17 residues. The V gene end was trimmed by 8 bases and the J gene end by 0 bases; junction bases not matched to a gene: 12. The CDR3, as DNA: TGTGCCAGCCACGGGACAGGTGTATCTCTAGCCAAAAACATTCAGTACTTC. This translates into CASHGTGVSLAKNIQYF.

The chain uses TRBV29-1 and TRBJ2-1, with D tentatively TRBD1 or TRBD2 (5 bases each). This CDR3 spans 14 amino acids. Trimming removed 7 bases at V and 3 bases at J, with 16 bases between. CDR1 SQVTM and CDR2 ANQGSEA come from the germline V gene. CDR3 bases: TGCAGCGATATCGGGGCAAGTAACTACAATGAGCAGTTCTTC. The encoded protein is CSDIGASNYNEQFF.

The V call is TRBV6-1, the J call TRBJ2-1; TRBD2 matches 8 bases. This CDR3 comprises 16 residues. Germline V gives CDR1 MNHNS, CDR2 SASEGT. V dropped 2 bases and J dropped 9; count of bases not matched to a gene: 12. This chain's CDR3 is CASSELLAGGPGEQFF. Written as DNA, the CDR3 is TGTGCCAGCAGTGAACTACTTGCGGGGGGTCCGGGTGAGCAGTTCTTC.

The V and J genes are TRBV7-2 and TRBJ1-5, with D unclear. V gave up 6 bases and J gave up 2 bases, with 8 bases separating them. Per germline, CDR1 SGHTA and CDR2 FQGNSA. The CDR3 has 13 residues. CDR3 in DNA: TGTGCCAGCAGGGGGTCTCGCAATCAGCCCCAGCATTTT. Amino acids: CASRGSRNQPQHF. Looking up the rest from reference TRBV7-2 and TRBJ1-5 gives the full variable domain: GAGVSQSPSNKVTEKGKDVELRCDPISGHTALYWYRQSLGQGLEFLIYFQGNSAPDKSGLPSDRFSAERTGGSVSTLTIQRTQQEDSAVYLCASRGSRNQPQHFGDGTRLSIL.

V and J are TRBV9 and TRBJ2-1, with no clear D. CDR1 and CDR2 from the germline V gene are SGDLS and YYNGEE. The CDR3 covers 13 residues. Trimming took off 4 bases at V and 8 bases at J, with 13 bases between the two ends. This chain's CDR3 is CASSFQTGHEQFF. The CDR3 DNA is TGTGCCAGCAGCTTTCAGACCGGACATGAGCAGTTCTTC.

The rearrangement links TRBV12-3 or TRBV12-4 to TRBJ2-3; D perhaps matches TRBD2 (6 bases). CDR3 length: 17 amino acids. V was trimmed by 6 bases and J by 1 base, leaving 20 bases between them. The CDR3 loop reads CASSPRYGASGTDTQYF. The DNA of the CDR3 is TGTGCCAGCAGCCCCCGGTACGGGGCTAGCGGCACAGATACGCAGTATTTT.

Only one count was recorded for this clonotype. The CDR3 sequence: CASSPALLGDEQYF. CDR3 coding DNA: TGTGCCAGCTCACCAGCCCTCCTAGGGGACGAGCAGTACTTC. This chain links TRBV18 with TRBJ2-7, with D perhaps matching TRBD1 (5 bases). Trimming shortened V by 2 bases and J by 5 bases, and 13 bases separated the two germline ends. The length of the CDR3 is 14 residues. Per germline, CDR1 KGHSH and CDR2 LQKENI.

CDR3 DNA sequence: TGTGCCAGCAGTGCCCGGACTAGCGGCGCCTTTTCCTACGAGCAGTACTTC. Translating it yields CASSARTSGAFSYEQYF. The V and J genes are TRBV25-1 and TRBJ2-7; 10 bases fit TRBD2. This CDR3 has 17 amino acids. The V gene's germline CDR1 is MGHDK and CDR2 SYGVNS. V gave up 4 bases and J gave up 1 base; unmatched junction bases: 10.

CDR3 protein: CASSQDVLYNEQFF. CDR3 in DNA: TGCGCCAGCAGCCAAGATGTACTCTACAATGAGCAGTTCTTC. The rearrangement joins TRBV4-1 to TRBJ2-1; D not certain. The CDR3 runs 14 residues. Germline loops: CDR1 MGHRA, CDR2 YSYEKL. V lost 0 bases and J lost 3, with 6 bases in between.

V usage is TRBV3-1 and J usage is TRBJ2-1; 7 nucleotides align to TRBD1. Germline CDR1 LGHDT, CDR2 YNNKEL (reference sequence). This CDR3 has 14 amino acids. The trim removed 3 bases at V and 7 bases at J, leaving 6 bases unmatched. CDR3: CASSHIRTGNEQFF. The CDR3 coding sequence is TGTGCCAGCAGCCACATCCGGACAGGTAATGAGCAGTTCTTC.

This clonotype was counted between two and nine times. The J gene is TRBJ1-1, the V gene TRBV29-1; unclear D gene. CDR1 and CDR2 from the germline V gene are SQVTM and ANQGSEA. V lost 4 bases and J 1 base, leaving 7 bases between the germline ends. The CDR3 contains 12 residues. CDR3 residues: CSVVPENTEAFF. CDR3 bases: TGCAGCGTTGTTCCAGAGAACACTGAAGCTTTCTTT.

This sequence joins TRBV5-5 and TRBJ1-1; 8 nucleotides match TRBD1. V dropped 1 base and J dropped 5; count of bases not matched to a gene: 4. Germline values: CDR1 SGHKS, CDR2 YYEKEE (reference sequence). This CDR3 spans 14 amino acids. This chain's CDR3 is CASSLSGGRTEAFF. The CDR3 region has the DNA TGTGCCAGCAGCTTGTCAGGGGGCAGGACTGAAGCTTTCTTT.

This clonotype occurred a few times. J is TRBJ1-2 and V is TRBV7-3; D might be TRBD1 (5 bases). CDR1 and CDR2 from the germline V gene are SGHTA and FQGTGA. CDR3 size: 17 residues. The germline V and J ends were trimmed by 0 bases and 0 bases, with 14 bases remaining between them. CDR3 sequence: CASSLTEGIGANYGYTF. For the CDR3, the DNA is TGTGCCAGCAGCTTAACCGAGGGGATAGGCGCTAACTATGGCTACACCTTC.

This clonotype appeared a few times. The chain combines TRBV18 with TRBJ2-1; D not resolved. This CDR3 has 13 amino acids. Trimming removed 3 bases from V and 4 bases from J, with 7 bases in between. The germline gives CDR1 KGHSH, CDR2 LQKENI. Here the CDR3 reads CASSPTQYNEQFF. The CDR3 nucleotides are TGTGCCAGCTCACCGACTCAATACAATGAGCAGTTCTTC.

The chain couples TRBV15 to TRBJ2-7; no definite D call. Germline assignment: CDR1 LNHNV and CDR2 YYDKDF (reference sequence). CDR3 length: 14 amino acids. V was clipped by 0 bases and J by 3 bases, with 9 bases between them. The CDR3 is CATSRDCQIYEQYF. For the CDR3, the DNA is TGTGCCACCAGCAGAGATTGTCAGATCTACGAGCAGTACTTC.

The genes are TRBV10-3 and TRBJ1-5, with 11 bases fitting TRBD1. CDR1 and CDR2 from the germline V gene are ENHRY and SYGVKD. With 1 base clipped from V and 3 bases from J, the junction kept 2 bases outside the gene matches. CDR3 length: 16 amino acids. CDR3 coding DNA: TGTGCCATCAGTGAGTGGGACAGGGGGATCAATCAGCCCCAGCATTTT. It encodes CAISEWDRGINQPQHF.

The chain recombines TRBV10-3 with TRBJ2-5, with D maybe TRBD1 (6 bases). The V gene lost 6 bases and the J gene lost 5 bases, with 13 bases spanning the gap. Germline loops: CDR1 ENHRY, CDR2 SYGVKD. The CDR3 length is 13 residues. The CDR3 nucleotides read TGTGCCATCAGCCAACAGGGCTGGGAGACCCAGTACTTC. The encoded protein is CAISQQGWETQYF.

The chain couples TRBV20-1 to TRBJ1-5; tentative D call: TRBD1 (6 bases). Trimming stripped 3 bases from V and 7 bases from J, with 13 bases between. The CDR3 covers 13 residues. CDR1 and CDR2 (germline): DFQATT, SNEGSKA (reference sequence). The CDR3 DNA is TGCAGTGCTAGTTCAGGGGCTCCCCAGCCCCAGCATTTT. It encodes CSASSGAPQPQHF.

The count of this clonotype is one. This chain joins TRBV11-2 and TRBJ2-1; the match to TRBD2 covers 13 bases. CDR3 length: 16 residues. Trimming at V came to 1 base and at J to 6 bases, leaving 3 bases not matched to a gene. Germline V gives CDR1 SGHAT, CDR2 FQNNGV. The CDR3 sequence is CASSLGTSGRFNEQFF. As DNA, the CDR3 is TGTGCCAGCAGCTTAGGGACTAGCGGGAGATTCAATGAGCAGTTCTTC.

J is TRBJ1-5 and V is TRBV29-1; tentatively, D is TRBD1 (5 bases). V lost 3 bases to trimming and J lost 6 bases, with 24 bases between them. The germline V gene encodes CDR1 SQVTM and CDR2 ANQGSEA. The CDR3 contains 17 residues. The CDR3 bases are TGCAGCGTTGAGAGAGGCCACTGCTGGGGGACGGTTCAGCCCCAGCATTTT. Protein: CSVERGHCWGTVQPQHF. The full variable domain, its missing parts supplied by reference TRBV29-1 and TRBJ1-5, is SAVISQKPSRDICQRGTSLTIQCQVDSQVTMMFWYRQQPGQSLTLIATANQGSEATYESGFVIDKFPISRPNLTFSTLTVSNMSPEDSSIYLCSVERGHCWGTVQPQHFGDGTRLSIL.